This T cell receptor beta chain is drawn from a study of cytomegalovirus exposure and HLA in healthy donors. Overall study results and limits: As a later analysis showed, a missense DCLRE1C variant was linked to trimming of TCR beta V- and J-genes. Common viral pathogens (according to a later analysis) appeared linked to several of the most significant clusters.

The length of the CDR3 is 16 residues. The germline V gene encodes CDR1 SGHTA and CDR2 FQGNSA. With 1 base clipped from V and 3 bases from J, the junction kept 5 bases outside the gene matches. Details on this clone: Its antigen is currently unknown.

The PCR made use of 60 Vbeta and 13 Jbeta primers. Some clones are missing from TCRdb's copy, which holds only in-frame ones; the method was immunoSEQ multiplex PCR. The sample lists 100,000 to 150,000 clones; roughly 80% were seen once. The V call is TRBV7-2, the J call TRBJ2-3, with TRBD2 identical over 9 bases. The sequence was collected from a man younger than 35 in good health and CMV-seropositive. Sequenced material: PBMCs. The chain's CDR3 is CASSLVAGGSTDTQYF. The CDR3 bases are TGTGCCAGCAGCTTAGTTGCGGGGGGGAGTACAGATACGCAGTATTTT. The entire variable domain, with the rest obtained from reference TRBV7-2 and TRBJ2-3, is as follows: GAGVSQSPSNKVTEKGKDVELRCDPISGHTALYWYRQSLGQGLEFLIYFQGNSAPDKSGLPSDRFSAERTGGSVSTLTIQRTQQEDSAVYLCASSLVAGGSTDTQYFGPGTRLTVL.